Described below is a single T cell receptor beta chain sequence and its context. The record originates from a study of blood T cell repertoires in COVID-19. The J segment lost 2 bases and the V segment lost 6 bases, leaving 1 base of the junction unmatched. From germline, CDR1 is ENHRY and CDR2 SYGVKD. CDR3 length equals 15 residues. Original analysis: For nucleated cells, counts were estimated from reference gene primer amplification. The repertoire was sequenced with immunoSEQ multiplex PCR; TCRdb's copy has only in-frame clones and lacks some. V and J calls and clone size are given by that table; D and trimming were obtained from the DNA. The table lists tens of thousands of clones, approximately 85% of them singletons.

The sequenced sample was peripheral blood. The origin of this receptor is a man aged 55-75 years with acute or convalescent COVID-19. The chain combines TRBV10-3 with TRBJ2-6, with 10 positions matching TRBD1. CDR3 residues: CAISGTGAGANVLTF. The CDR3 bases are TGTGCCATCAGCGGGACAGGGGCTGGGGCCAACGTCCTGACTTTC.